Each of the 25 T cell receptor beta chains below was sequenced from the same sample in a study of cytomegalovirus exposure and HLA in healthy donors. PCR employed 60 Vbeta and 13 Jbeta primers. Only in-frame clones appear in the TCRdb table, and some are missing; sequencing was by immunoSEQ multiplex PCR. This sample carries 75,000 to 100,000 clones, around 82% of them seen once, and the ten largest clones take about 5.5%. The sequenced sample was PBMCs. Every receptor here comes from a man aged 35-49 years in good health and CMV-seropositive.

The gene calls are TRBV7-8 and TRBJ2-1, with D perhaps matching TRBD2 (5 bases). The germline CDR1 and CDR2 sequences are SGHVS and FQNEAQ. The CDR3 totals 13 residues. V was clipped by 2 bases and J by 6 bases, with 8 bases between them. CDR3 in amino acids: CASSLPAGNEQFF. The CDR3, as DNA: TGTGCCAGCAGCTTACCCGCGGGCAATGAGCAGTTCTTC.

The chain couples TRBV6-6 to TRBJ1-5; possibly TRBD1 for D (5 bases). Germline V gene sequence: CDR1 MNHNY, CDR2 SVGAGI (reference sequence). Trimming cost V 5 bases and J 4 bases, with 6 bases left between them. The CDR3 spans 12 residues. CDR3 protein: CASSDRNQPQHF. Written as DNA, the CDR3 is TGTGCCAGCAGTGACAGAAATCAGCCCCAGCATTTT.

This chain links TRBV29-1 with TRBJ1-1; perhaps TRBD1 as D (6 bases). This CDR3 has 13 residues. Germline V lookup: CDR1 SQVTM, CDR2 ANQGSEA. Trimming removed 5 bases at V and 0 bases at J, with 10 bases between. This CDR3 is CSVRRQVNTEAFF. CDR3 in DNA: TGCAGCGTTCGTCGACAGGTGAACACTGAAGCTTTCTTT.

Concerning this clone itself: The same CDR3 can be traced to other DNA sequences in this sample. This chain joins TRBV4-2 and TRBJ1-1; TRBD1 is a possible D gene (5 bases). The V end lost 3 bases, the J end lost 3 bases, and 14 bases lay between the germline ends. This CDR3 contains 15 residues. CDR1 is LGHNA, CDR2 YNFKEQ, per germline. CDR3 DNA sequence: TGTGCCAGCAGCCAGGGGGGGACGGGAGACACTGAAGCTTTCTTT. This translates into CASSQGGTGDTEAFF.

CDR3 bases: TGTGCCAGCAGCACCCGGGGGGCGCCCACTGAAGCTTTCTTT. It codes for CASSTRGAPTEAFF. V and J are TRBV7-3 and TRBJ1-1; D may be TRBD1 (6 bases). The CDR3 extends over 14 amino acids. V lost 5 bases, J lost 4 bases, and 14 bases lay in between. In germline, CDR1 is SGHTA, CDR2 FQGTGA.

This clone was detected once. This chain connects TRBV6-5 to TRBJ2-5; D not certain. CDR3 length: 13 residues. Germline lookup yields CDR1 MNHEY and CDR2 SVGAGI. The V gene lost 5 bases and the J gene lost 5 bases, with 12 bases spanning the gap. The CDR3 protein is CASSLVPRETQYF. The CDR3 DNA is TGTGCCAGCAGTCTAGTCCCGCGGGAGACCCAGTACTTC.

This clone has more than one count but fewer than ten. The gene calls are TRBV19 and TRBJ2-7; possible D gene TRBD1, 7 bases. Germline assignment: CDR1 LNHDA and CDR2 SQIVND (reference sequence). This CDR3 region has 14 residues. The ends were cut back, 7 bases at V and 0 bases at J, with 13 bases in the middle. The CDR3 DNA sequence: TGTGCCAGTAAGGAGGGGGCGGGCTCCTACGAGCAGTACTTC. It is translated as CASKEGAGSYEQYF.

The chain combines TRBV7-8 with TRBJ2-1; D might be TRBD2 (6 bases). The CDR3 length is 15 residues. CDR1 SGHVS and CDR2 FQNEAQ come from the germline V gene. The V end was cut by 6 bases, the J end by 2 bases, with 14 bases between. The CDR3 DNA is TGTGCCAGCAGTCGTGGCGGGATGGCCTACAATGAGCAGTTCTTC. Translation gives CASSRGGMAYNEQFF.

The CDR3 DNA reads as TGTGCCAGCAGCTTCGACGGGAGCGGTGAGACCCAGTACTTC. Amino acids: CASSFDGSGETQYF. This chain connects TRBV7-6 to TRBJ2-5; D is possibly TRBD2 (6 bases). Trimming stripped 3 bases from V and 5 bases from J, with 13 bases between. Looked up from germline, CDR1 is SGHVS and CDR2 is FNYEAQ. The CDR3 runs to 14 residues.

This chain connects TRBV28 to TRBJ1-4, with a weak D call TRBD1 (6 bases). The CDR3 covers 14 residues. Trimming pared 3 bases from V and 3 bases from J, leaving 8 bases between. The germline V gene encodes CDR1 MDHEN and CDR2 SYDVKM. The CDR3 here is CASSFRGPNEKLFF. The DNA for the CDR3 is TGTGCCAGCAGTTTCAGGGGACCTAATGAAAAACTGTTTTTT. The entire variable domain, with the rest obtained from reference TRBV28 and TRBJ1-4, is as follows: DVKVTQSSRYLVKRTGEKVFLECVQDMDHENMFWYRQDPGLGLRLIYFSYDVKMKEKGDIPEGYSVSREKKERFSLILESASTNQTSMYLCASSFRGPNEKLFFGSGTQLSVL.

The rearrangement links TRBV6-1 to TRBJ1-2; a weak D match, TRBD1 (6 bases). V lost 6 bases, J lost 4 bases, and 9 bases lay in between. Germline V gene data show CDR1 as MNHNS and CDR2 as SASEGT. The CDR3 has 12 residues. The CDR3 region is CASRQGAYGYTF. In nucleotides, the CDR3 is TGTGCCAGCAGACAGGGAGCCTATGGCTACACCTTC.

The chain couples TRBV28 to TRBJ2-3, with D perhaps matching TRBD2 (7 bases). V was trimmed by 6 bases and J by 6 bases, leaving 16 bases between them. The CDR3 contains 14 residues. Germline loops: CDR1 MDHEN, CDR2 SYDVKM. Written as DNA, the CDR3 is TGTGCCAGCAGACCCTTAGGGGGGGCGGATACGCAGTATTTT. Its translation is CASRPLGGADTQYF. The full variable domain, rest sourced from reference TRBV28 and TRBJ2-3, is DVKVTQSSRYLVKRTGEKVFLECVQDMDHENMFWYRQDPGLGLRLIYFSYDVKMKEKGDIPEGYSVSREKKERFSLILESASTNQTSMYLCASRPLGGADTQYFGPGTRLTVL.

The V gene is TRBV27, the J gene TRBJ2-6; 12 bases agree with TRBD1. This CDR3 is built from 18 residues. Germline V lookup: CDR1 MNHEY, CDR2 SMNVEV (reference sequence). V gave up 1 base and J gave up 2 bases; unmatched junction bases: 3. CDR3 DNA sequence: TGTGCCAGCAGTTTATTCGGGACAGGGGGCGCTGGGGCCAACGTCCTGACTTTC. As protein: CASSLFGTGGAGANVLTF. Drawing the rest from reference TRBV27 and TRBJ2-6, the complete variable domain is EAQVTQNPRYLITVTGKKLTVTCSQNMNHEYMSWYRQDPGLGLRQIYYSMNVEVTDKGDVPEGYKVSRKEKRNFPLILESPSPNQTSLYFCASSLFGTGGAGANVLTFGAGSRLTVL.

This chain joins TRBV10-3 and TRBJ1-4, with D hard to call. Looked up from germline, CDR1 is ENHRY and CDR2 is SYGVKD. This CDR3 is 12 amino acids long. Trimming left V 3 bases short and J 10 bases short, with 9 bases between. In nucleotides, the CDR3 is TGTGCCATCAGTGAACCCGAGGGAAAACTGTTTTTT. Translation: CAISEPEGKLFF.

This clone has just one count. The chain has TRBV20-1 and TRBJ2-7; D is uncertain. V lost 3 bases and J 2 bases, leaving 5 bases between the germline ends. Germline V CDR1 and CDR2: DFQATT, SNEGSKA (reference sequence). The CDR3 is 11 amino acids. The CDR3 DNA is TGCAGTGCTAGGGCCCCCTACGAGCAGTACTTC. Its protein is CSARAPYEQYF.

The chain uses TRBV2 and TRBJ1-5; D might be TRBD1 (6 bases). Trimming removed 4 bases at V and 2 bases at J, with 9 bases between. Per the germline V gene, CDR1 is SNHLY and CDR2 is FYNNEI. The CDR3 loop spans 14 amino acids. The chain's CDR3 is CASSVGTRNQPQHF. CDR3 nucleotide sequence: TGTGCCAGCAGTGTAGGGACACGCAATCAGCCCCAGCATTTT.

This clone was seen a handful of times. The chain uses TRBV2 and TRBJ1-5, with 7 bases fitting TRBD1. The CDR3 loop spans 14 amino acids. J gave up 3 bases and V 8 bases, and 7 bases lay outside the gene matches. The germline gives CDR1 SNHLY, CDR2 FYNNEI. CDR3 sequence reads: CASVPGQANQPQHF. The CDR3 DNA sequence: TGTGCCAGCGTGCCCGGACAGGCCAATCAGCCCCAGCATTTT.

The chain uses TRBV6-1 and TRBJ2-1; D uncertain. This CDR3 comprises 13 residues. With 7 bases removed from V and 5 bases from J, the gap between germline ends came to 12 bases. Germline assignment: CDR1 MNHNS and CDR2 SASEGT. The CDR3 here is CASTVELHNEQFF. The CDR3 DNA reads TGTGCCAGCACCGTAGAGCTACACAATGAGCAGTTCTTC.

As regards this clone: Compared with germline, one end of the junction differs, possibly owing to a read error. The rearrangement uses TRBV15 and TRBJ2-3, with D tentatively TRBD2 (5 bases). Germline V lookup: CDR1 LNHNV, CDR2 YYDKDF (reference sequence). CDR3 length: 17 residues. The CDR3 spells CAISDPLEGVGPDTQYF. In DNA, the CDR3 is TGTGCCATCAGCGATCCTCTCGAGGGAGTGGGCCCAGATACGCAGTATTTT.

This chain uses TRBV5-4 with TRBJ1-1, with TRBD1 as a possible D gene (5 bases). The germline CDR1 and CDR2 sequences are SGHNT and YYREEE (reference sequence). CDR3 length: 14 amino acids. The V gene lost 4 bases and the J gene lost 1 base, with 11 bases spanning the gap. The CDR3: CASSQGSENTEAFF. The CDR3 coding sequence is TGTGCCAGCAGCCAGGGATCTGAGAACACTGAAGCTTTCTTT.

V gene TRBV6-5 combines with J gene TRBJ2-1; the match to TRBD2 covers 14 bases. With 6 bases clipped from V and 6 bases from J, the junction kept 4 bases outside the gene matches. Germline V gene sequence: CDR1 MNHEY, CDR2 SVGAGI. The CDR3 contains 15 residues. CDR3 nucleotides: TGTGCCAGCAGCTTCGGACTAGCGGGGGGCAATGAGCAGTTCTTC. Its protein product is CASSFGLAGGNEQFF.

This sequence joins TRBV6-1 and TRBJ1-2; D may be TRBD1 (5 bases). Trimming took off 8 bases at V and 4 bases at J, with 14 bases between the two ends. This CDR3 region has 13 residues. Germline-derived CDR1 and CDR2 are MNHNS and SASEGT. The CDR3 is CASWAGPIYGYTF. CDR3 DNA: TGTGCCAGCTGGGCAGGGCCTATCTATGGCTACACCTTC.

CDR3 residues: CASSPRTGGLEAFF. The CDR3 region has the DNA TGTGCCAGCTCACCCAGAACAGGGGGTCTTGAAGCTTTCTTT. This rearrangement joins TRBV18 to TRBJ1-1, with TRBD1 matching over 8 bases. The CDR3 spans 14 residues. Germline CDR1 and CDR2: KGHSH and LQKENI. J gave up 7 bases and V 3 bases, and 7 bases lay outside the gene matches.

The genes are TRBV30 and TRBJ1-1; 10 nucleotides align to TRBD1. Germline lookup yields CDR1 GTSNPN and CDR2 SVGIG (reference sequence). The trim removed 0 bases at V and 5 bases at J, leaving 9 bases unmatched. CDR3 size: 16 residues. In nucleotides, the CDR3 is TGTGCCTGGAGTGTAGGGACAGGGGTCGGCAGTACTGAAGCTTTCTTT. The encoded protein is CAWSVGTGVGSTEAFF.

The gene calls are TRBV6-1 and TRBJ1-5, with a possible D match to TRBD1 (6 bases). V was trimmed by 6 bases and J by 5 bases, leaving 17 bases between them. The CDR3 loop spans 15 amino acids. The germline gives CDR1 MNHNS, CDR2 SASEGT. The CDR3 region is CASSRQRAGDQPQHF. CDR3 DNA: TGTGCCAGCAGCCGCCAACGGGCAGGGGATCAGCCCCAGCATTTT.